The 27 T cell receptor beta chains presented below share a single source sample, sequenced in a study of blood T cell repertoires in COVID-19. Profiling relied on immunoSEQ multiplex PCR, and the TCRdb table lists in-frame clones only, not all of them. The table records under 15,000 clones, 90% of them present only once. The sequenced material came from peripheral blood. These receptors all stem from a human donor with active COVID-19. The donor label of this sample is uncertain.

The CDR3 DNA follows: TGTGCCAGCAGACCTGGACAGAACTCCTACGAGCAGTACTTC. Protein sequence: CASRPGQNSYEQYF. The V and J genes are TRBV6-5 and TRBJ2-7; D possibly corresponds to TRBD1 (6 bases). Germline CDR1 reads MNHEY; CDR2 reads SVGAGI. The CDR3 spans 14 residues. The V and J ends lost 6 bases and 0 bases respectively, with 12 bases between them.

This chain links TRBV2 with TRBJ2-1, with unresolved D. Between the trimmed V and J ends, which lost 2 bases and 6 bases, there was a span of 11 bases. The CDR3 length is 14 residues. Germline loops: CDR1 SNHLY, CDR2 FYNNEI. In DNA, the CDR3 is TGTGCCAGCAGTGAATTGATGGCAAGCAATGAGCAGTTCTTC. It codes for CASSELMASNEQFF. Variable domain in full (rest from reference TRBV2 and TRBJ2-1): EPEVTQTPSHQVTQMGQEVILRCVPISNHLYFYWYRQILGQKVEFLVSFYNNEISEKSEIFDDQFSVERPDGSNFTLKIRSTKLEDSAMYFCASSELMASNEQFFGPGTRLTVL.

This clone has only one observation. The chain links TRBV6-2 or TRBV6-3 to TRBJ2-5; 7 positions match TRBD1. Germline V gives CDR1 MNHEY, CDR2 SVGEGT. CDR3 size: 16 residues. After removal of 0 bases from V and 3 bases from J, the junction contained 7 bases not matched to a gene. The CDR3 loop reads CASSYSPGTVKETQYF. The CDR3 nucleotides are TGTGCCAGCAGTTACTCGCCCGGGACAGTCAAAGAGACCCAGTACTTC.

J is TRBJ1-2 and V is TRBV29-1; the match to TRBD1 covers 9 bases. There are 12 residues in the CDR3. V was pared by 6 bases and J by 7 bases, with 6 bases of the junction left unmatched. In germline, CDR1 is SQVTM, CDR2 ANQGSEA. This CDR3 reads CSVGDRVGGYTF. For the CDR3, the DNA is TGCAGCGTGGGGGACAGGGTTGGTGGCTACACCTTC.

The chain uses TRBV19 and TRBJ1-2; TRBD1 matches 7 bases. The V and J ends lost 6 bases and 0 bases, in that order; junction bases with no gene match: 13. The length of the CDR3 is 17 residues. Per the germline V gene, CDR1 is LNHDA and CDR2 is SQIVND (reference sequence). The CDR3 sequence is CASRGQDLAGTNYGYTF. In nucleotides, the CDR3 is TGTGCCAGTAGAGGACAGGACTTAGCGGGAACTAACTATGGCTACACCTTC.

The chain couples TRBV28 to TRBJ2-1; tentative D call: TRBD1 (5 bases). CDR1 and CDR2 (germline): MDHEN, SYDVKM. V gave up 6 bases and J gave up 1 base, with 16 bases separating them. This CDR3 has 16 amino acids. This CDR3 reads CASSPTDASSYNEQFF. The CDR3 bases are TGTGCCAGCAGCCCGACAGATGCTAGTTCCTACAATGAGCAGTTCTTC.

This clone was detected a few times. J is TRBJ1-2 and V is TRBV29-1, with D hard to call. Trimming cost V 6 bases and J 7 bases, with 15 bases left between them. Looked up from germline, CDR1 is SQVTM and CDR2 is ANQGSEA. The CDR3 covers 12 residues. CDR3 nucleotides: TGCAGCGTACCGACCGTGGCAGGTGGCTACACCTTC. This encodes CSVPTVAGGYTF.

V usage is TRBV5-1 and J usage is TRBJ2-7, with D possibly TRBD1 on 5 matching bases. The CDR3 contains 14 residues. The V end lost 0 bases, the J end lost 2 bases, and 9 bases lay between the germline ends. The germline CDR1 and CDR2 sequences are SGHRS and YFSETQ. The CDR3 nucleotides read TGCGCCAGCAGCTTGGTTCAGGGTGCCTACGAGCAGTACTTC. It codes for CASSLVQGAYEQYF. Drawing the rest from reference TRBV5-1 and TRBJ2-7, the complete variable domain is KAGVTQTPRYLIKTRGQQVTLSCSPISGHRSVSWYQQTPGQGLQFLFEYFSETQRNKGNFPGRFSGRQFSNSRSEMNVSTLELGDSALYLCASSLVQGAYEQYFGPGTRLTVT.

The rearrangement joins TRBV7-3 to TRBJ2-7; 10 bases fit TRBD1. CDR1 is SGHTA, CDR2 FQGTGA, per germline. There are 13 residues in the CDR3. Trimming removed 5 bases from V and 5 bases from J; junction bases left unmatched: 3. CDR3 sequence (DNA): TGTGCCAGCAGCAGGGACAGGGGCGACGAGCAGTACTTC. Its translation is CASSRDRGDEQYF.

This clone was counted a single time. The chain combines TRBV7-2 with TRBJ2-5, with 8 bases fitting TRBD2. After removal of 5 bases from V and 2 bases from J, the junction contained 4 bases not matched to a gene. CDR3 length equals 14 residues. Per the germline V gene, CDR1 is SGHTA and CDR2 is FQGNSA. The CDR3 sequence is CASSPGGPQETQYF. CDR3 DNA sequence: TGTGCCAGCAGCCCGGGGGGGCCTCAAGAGACCCAGTACTTC.

This rearrangement joins TRBV5-4 to TRBJ2-5; D might be TRBD1 (6 bases). The V end lost 7 bases, the J end lost 2 bases, and 12 bases lay between the germline ends. Looked up from germline, CDR1 is SGHNT and CDR2 is YYREEE (reference sequence). The CDR3 consists of 13 residues. The CDR3 DNA is TGTGCCAGCGAAAGAAGGGGGCAAGAGACCCAGTACTTC. It codes for CASERRGQETQYF.

CDR3 in DNA: TGTGCCAGCAGCTCTGCCCGTCTAGCGGGGGCTTACAATGAGCAGTTCTTC. Its translation is CASSSARLAGAYNEQFF. J is TRBJ2-1 and V is TRBV7-9; TRBD2 matches 10 bases. This CDR3 comprises 17 residues. After removal of 4 bases from V and 4 bases from J, the junction contained 10 bases not matched to a gene. Germline CDR1 and CDR2: SEHNR and FQNEAQ (reference sequence).

The gene calls are TRBV6-4 and TRBJ1-6; no clear D gene. V lost 2 bases and J 4 bases, leaving 9 bases between the germline ends. Germline V CDR1 and CDR2: MRHNA, SNTAGT. CDR3 length: 15 residues. CDR3 sequence (DNA): TGTGCCAGCAGTGACAACGGGGAGTATAATTCACCCCTCCACTTT. Residues: CASSDNGEYNSPLHF.

The rearrangement joins TRBV2 to TRBJ2-5; TRBD1 aligns across 8 bases. CDR3 length: 14 residues. Germline CDR1 reads SNHLY; CDR2 reads FYNNEI. J gave up 5 bases and V 5 bases, and 7 bases lay outside the gene matches. CDR3 coding DNA: TGTGCCAGCAGTATCAGGGGGCGGGTGGAGACCCAGTACTTC. Translating gives CASSIRGRVETQYF.

This clone appeared once. The genes are TRBV6-2 or TRBV6-3 and TRBJ2-6; a possible D gene is TRBD2 (5 bases). Germline V gene lookup returns CDR1 MNHEY and CDR2 SVGEGT. CDR3 length equals 15 residues. The V and J ends lost 2 bases and 4 bases respectively, with 9 bases between them. This CDR3 reads CASSYEGYGANVLTF. The CDR3 bases are TGTGCCAGCAGTTACGAGGGTTACGGGGCCAACGTCCTGACTTTC.

Details on this clone: The junction does not match germline at one end; this may be a read error. The gene calls are TRBV20-1 and TRBJ1-2; 12 positions agree with TRBD1. The germline V gene has CDR1 DFQATT and CDR2 SNEGSKA (reference sequence). This CDR3 has 13 residues. DNA for the CDR3: TGCAGTGCTAGTCTTCCGGGACAGGGGGCAGGGGCCTTC. It translates to CSASLPGQGAGAF.

The chain employs TRBV3-1 (or the pseudogene TRBV3-2) and TRBJ2-3; 7 bases align to TRBD2. The CDR3 runs to 13 residues. From germline, CDR1 is LGHDT and CDR2 YNNKEL (reference sequence). V lost 2 bases, J lost 7 bases, and 3 bases stayed unmatched. The CDR3 DNA is TGTGCCAGCAGCCAATCCGGGGGGAATACGCAGTATTTT. Translating gives CASSQSGGNTQYF.

The gene calls are TRBV27 and TRBJ1-6; perhaps TRBD1 as D (5 bases). Germline loops: CDR1 MNHEY, CDR2 SMNVEV (reference sequence). The V and J ends lost 7 bases and 7 bases respectively, with 17 bases between them. The CDR3 has 15 amino acids. CDR3 in amino acids: CASTKNQGRNSPLHF. The DNA for the CDR3 is TGTGCCAGCACCAAAAACCAGGGTCGAAATTCACCCCTCCACTTT.

The chain recombines TRBV19 with TRBJ1-2; maybe TRBD1 (5 bases). Between the trimmed V and J ends, which lost 9 bases and 3 bases, there was a span of 11 bases. CDR1 is LNHDA, CDR2 SQIVND, per germline (reference sequence). This CDR3 is 12 amino acids long. The CDR3: CASTDKYYGYTF. CDR3 nucleotide sequence: TGTGCCAGCACGGACAAGTACTATGGCTACACCTTC.

This rearrangement joins TRBV7-2 to TRBJ2-3, with D unresolved. V was clipped by 1 base and J by 6 bases, with 11 bases between them. The CDR3 has 14 amino acids. Per the germline V gene, CDR1 is SGHTA and CDR2 is FQGNSA. CDR3 protein: CASSLGYVVDTQYF. CDR3 DNA: TGTGCCAGCAGCTTAGGCTACGTAGTGGATACGCAGTATTTT.

The chain employs TRBV7-2 and TRBJ1-5, with TRBD1 identical over 7 bases. V was clipped by 5 bases and J by 2 bases; unmatched bases: 9. Germline V gives CDR1 SGHTA, CDR2 FQGNSA. The CDR3 loop spans 16 amino acids. The CDR3 sequence: CASSQGGSPGNQPQHF. The CDR3, as DNA: TGTGCCAGCAGCCAAGGGGGCAGTCCTGGCAATCAGCCCCAGCATTTT. Supplemented by reference TRBV7-2 and TRBJ1-5, the full variable domain reads GAGVSQSPSNKVTEKGKDVELRCDPISGHTALYWYRQSLGQGLEFLIYFQGNSAPDKSGLPSDRFSAERTGGSVSTLTIQRTQQEDSAVYLCASSQGGSPGNQPQHFGDGTRLSIL.

The chain carries TRBV7-8 and TRBJ1-1; 7 nucleotides agree with TRBD1. Germline CDR1 reads SGHVS; CDR2 reads FQNEAQ. V lost 3 bases, J lost 0 bases, and 4 bases stayed unmatched. The CDR3 length is 15 residues. In DNA, the CDR3 is TGTGCCAGCAGCTTGAACAGGGGATTGAACACTGAAGCTTTCTTT. Translation gives CASSLNRGLNTEAFF.

The chain carries TRBV6-2 or TRBV6-3 and TRBJ2-7; 14 bases are shared with TRBD2. Trimming removed 0 bases from V and 2 bases from J; junction bases left unmatched: 6. Germline-derived CDR1 and CDR2 are MNHEY and SVGEGT. The CDR3 is made up of 18 amino acids. The CDR3 here is CASSYSIRTSGGTYEQYF. The CDR3 DNA reads as TGTGCCAGCAGTTACTCGATCCGGACTAGCGGGGGGACCTACGAGCAGTACTTC.

The chain employs TRBV14 and TRBJ2-1; D ambiguous. V lost 3 bases to trimming and J lost 7 bases, with 10 bases between them. Looked up from germline, CDR1 is SGHDN and CDR2 is FVKESK. The length of the CDR3 is 13 residues. The CDR3 loop reads CASSQRARNEQFF. As DNA, the CDR3 is TGTGCCAGCAGCCAGCGAGCTAGAAATGAGCAGTTCTTC.

This chain joins TRBV5-5 and TRBJ2-5, with 11 positions matching TRBD2. CDR3 length: 16 residues. V gave up 1 base and J gave up 6 bases; unmatched junction bases: 8. The V gene's germline CDR1 is SGHKS and CDR2 YYEKEE (reference sequence). Here the CDR3 reads CASSLKSSGGWQTQYF. DNA for the CDR3: TGTGCCAGCAGCTTGAAGTCTAGCGGGGGGTGGCAGACCCAGTACTTC. Full variable domain (remainder filled in from reference TRBV5-5 and TRBJ2-5): DAGVTQSPTHLIKTRGQQVTLRCSPISGHKSVSWYQQVLGQGPQFIFQYYEKEERGRGNFPDRFSARQFPNYSSELNVNALLLGDSALYLCASSLKSSGGWQTQYFGPGTRLLVL.

The chain recombines TRBV7-2 with TRBJ2-2; 7 nucleotides align to TRBD1. In germline, CDR1 is SGHTA, CDR2 FQGNSA. The CDR3 sequence is 14 residues long. The V segment lost 4 bases and the J segment 6 bases; nucleotides outside the gene matches: 5. This CDR3 reads CASSSTGAAGELFF. CDR3 in DNA: TGTGCCAGCAGCTCAACAGGGGCGGCCGGGGAGCTGTTTTTT. Drawing the rest from reference TRBV7-2 and TRBJ2-2, the complete variable domain is GAGVSQSPSNKVTEKGKDVELRCDPISGHTALYWYRQSLGQGLEFLIYFQGNSAPDKSGLPSDRFSAERTGGSVSTLTIQRTQQEDSAVYLCASSSTGAAGELFFGEGSRLTVL.

The V call is TRBV5-6, the J call TRBJ1-1, with a weak D call TRBD1 (5 bases). V was trimmed by 2 bases and J by 7 bases, leaving 6 bases between them. This CDR3 comprises 11 residues. Germline V lookup: CDR1 SGHDT, CDR2 YYEEEE. In DNA, the CDR3 is TGTGCCAGCAGCTTCACAGGTGAAGCTTTCTTT. Protein product: CASSFTGEAFF.